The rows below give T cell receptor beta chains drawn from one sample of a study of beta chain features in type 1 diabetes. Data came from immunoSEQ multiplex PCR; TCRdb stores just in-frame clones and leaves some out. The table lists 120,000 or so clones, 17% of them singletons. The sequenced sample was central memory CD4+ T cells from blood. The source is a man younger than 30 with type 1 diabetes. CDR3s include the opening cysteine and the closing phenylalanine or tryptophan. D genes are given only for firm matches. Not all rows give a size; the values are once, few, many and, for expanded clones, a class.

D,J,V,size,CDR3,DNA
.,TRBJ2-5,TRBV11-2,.,CASSRGQTQETQYF,TGTGCCAGCAGTCGAGGACAGACCCAAGAGACCCAGTACTTC
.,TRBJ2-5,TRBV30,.,CAWSTGMGETQYF,TGTGCCTGGAGTACCGGGATGGGAGAGACCCAGTACTTC
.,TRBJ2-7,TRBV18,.,CASSPGHQVDEQYF,TGTGCCAGCTCACCGGGACATCAGGTGGACGAGCAGTACTTC
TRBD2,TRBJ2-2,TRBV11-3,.,CASELGLAGTGELFF,TGTGCCAGCGAACTCGGACTAGCGGGGACCGGGGAGCTGTTTTTT
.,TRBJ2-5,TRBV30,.,CAWSHQGGETQYF,TGTGCCTGGAGTCACCAGGGGGGAGAGACCCAGTACTTC
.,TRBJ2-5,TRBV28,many,CASSPGDRQETQYF,TGTGCCAGCAGCCCGGGGGACAGACAAGAGACCCAGTACTTC
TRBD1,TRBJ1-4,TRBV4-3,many,CASSQGDRGAEKLFF,TGCGCCAGCAGCCAAGGGGACAGGGGGGCTGAAAAACTGTTTTTT
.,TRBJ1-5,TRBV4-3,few,CASSQDRRNQPQHF,TGCGCCAGCAGCCAAGATAGGCGAAATCAGCCCCAGCATTTT
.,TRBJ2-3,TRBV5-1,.,CASSSAQGLDTQYF,TGCGCCAGCAGCTCGGCGCAGGGGTTAGATACGCAGTATTTT
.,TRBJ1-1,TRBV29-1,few,CSSRPGENTEAFF,TGCAGCTCCCGACCAGGAGAAAACACTGAAGCTTTCTTT
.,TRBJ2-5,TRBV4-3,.,CASSHYTLEGGFQETQYF,TGCGCCAGCAGCCATTACACCTTGGAGGGCGGTTTCCAAGAGACCCAGTACTTC
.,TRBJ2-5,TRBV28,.,CASSLEGGLQTQYF,TGTGCCAGCAGTTTAGAGGGGGGGCTGCAGACCCAGTACTTC
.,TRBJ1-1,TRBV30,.,CAWSVGGLAFF,TGTGCCTGGAGTGTGGGGGGGCTCGCTTTCTTT
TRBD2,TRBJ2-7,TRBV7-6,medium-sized,CASSLGGMVAGVHEQYF,TGTGCCAGCAGCTTAGGAGGTATGGTAGCGGGAGTTCACGAGCAGTACTTC
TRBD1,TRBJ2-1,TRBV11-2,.,CASATDRAYNEQFF,TGTGCCAGCGCGACGGACAGGGCTTACAATGAGCAGTTCTTC
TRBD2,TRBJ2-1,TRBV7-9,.,CASSFGTNSYNEQFF,TGTGCCAGCAGCTTCGGGACTAACTCCTACAATGAGCAGTTCTTC
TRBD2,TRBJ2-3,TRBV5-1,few,CASSPSGRGSADTQYF,TGCGCCAGCAGCCCCTCGGGCCGCGGGAGCGCAGATACGCAGTATTTT
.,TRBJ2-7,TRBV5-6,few,CASSLLSDPGLGYEQYF,TGTGCCAGCAGCTTGTTGAGTGACCCGGGACTGGGCTACGAGCAGTACTTC
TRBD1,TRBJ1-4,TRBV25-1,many,CASSGGQGQSTNEKLFF,TGTGCCAGCAGTGGTGGACAGGGTCAATCAACTAATGAAAAACTGTTTTTT
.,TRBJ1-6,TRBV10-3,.,CAISSGNSPLHF,TGTGCCATCAGTTCAGGGAATTCACCCCTCCACTTT
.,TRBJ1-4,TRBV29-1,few,CSAEDNEKLFF,TGCAGCGCTGAGGACAATGAAAAACTGTTTTTT
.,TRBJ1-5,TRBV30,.,CAWSGGGQPQHF,TGTGCCTGGAGCGGGGGCGGTCAGCCCCAGCATTTT
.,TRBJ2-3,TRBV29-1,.,CSVELLAQNTQYF,TGCAGCGTTGAACTACTAGCCCAGAATACGCAGTATTTT
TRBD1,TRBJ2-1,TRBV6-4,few,CASSGDRGDEQFF,TGTGCCAGCAGTGGGGACAGGGGTGACGAGCAGTTCTTC
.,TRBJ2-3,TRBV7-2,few,CASSLARKDTQYF,TGTGCCAGCAGCTTAGCGCGGAAAGATACGCAGTATTTT
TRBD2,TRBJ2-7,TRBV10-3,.,CAIATERGLYEQYF,TGTGCCATCGCAACTGAGCGGGGCCTCTACGAGCAGTACTTC